This TCR beta chain appears in the sequencing data of a study of regulatory T cells in long-lasting Graves disease (dated by TCRdb to 2020 to 2022). Regarding the research as a whole: Patients with newly diagnosed Graves' disease had been on antithyroid drugs for under 3 months. Peripheral blood TCR sequencing and RNA sequencing compared persistent Graves' disease patients with newly diagnosed Graves' disease patients. The study took place in China and was registered as a clinical trial. TCR sequencing covered around 13 persistent and around 20 newly diagnosed Graves' disease patients, 33 samples in total.

Study-level results and caveats: The small sample size was acknowledged by the authors as a limitation that may reduce accuracy. Persistent Graves' disease patients showed lower TCR Shannon entropy and fewer highly expanded clones than newly diagnosed patients, suggesting clonal expansion. Sequencing and analysis were limited to the TCR beta chain. Peripheral blood alone was examined, since thyroid tissue, which constituted the primary lesion, could not be accessed. More public clonotypes were shared among persistent patients (2,741) than among newly diagnosed patients (approximately 930). Persistent disease showed preferential use of TRBV28, TRBJ1-2 and TRBJ2-5, whereas newly diagnosed disease favored TRBV20-1 and TRBJ2-1.

This clonotype appeared many times. This receptor's antigen is unknown. Base qualities are not at hand, and no much larger clone is one base apart. The time point tag for this specimen amounts to: newly diagnosed GD, antithyroid drugs for less than 3 months. RNA was extracted from PBMCs in TRIzol for both TCR sequencing and RNA sequencing. The diagnosis of Graves' disease followed American Thyroid Association guidelines. Patients for the study were recruited at an endocrinology department in Xi'an, China. Each patient gave 7.5 to 10 milliliters of peripheral blood, collected in an EDTA anticoagulant tube. Ficoll Paque Plus density gradient separation was used to isolate PBMCs, and no further T cell sorting was performed. An Agilent 2100 Bioanalyzer and agarose gel were used to assess RNA quality, and a NanoDrop 2000 was used to measure RNA concentration. The library relied on multiplex PCR. The sequencing machine was an Illumina HiSeq 4000. TCR beta libraries were built with iRepertoire HTBI primers and Arm-PCR amplification of CDR3 regions. PCR products were gel purified before sequencing. From the authors' description of their analysis: A total of around 59 TRBV and 14 TRBJ segments were identified across samples and were used for gene usage analysis of CDR3 amino acid clonotypes. Filtered high-quality paired reads were merged into contigs using COPE and FqMerger. BLAST was used to align contigs to the IMGT TRBV, TRBD and TRBJ reference genes, and CDR3 was defined following IMGT. Any clonotype with a frequency above 0.1% was counted as a highly expanded clone. Shannon entropy served as the measure of repertoire diversity, while the Gini coefficient captured V-J evenness. A clonotype found in more than one individual was treated as public. TCRdb trimmed public reads at Q25 via fastp, called clones via MiXCR and kept in-frame beta chains. Each CDR3 protein appears once, grouped with its most common genes and DNA. The V and J calls were determined by TCRdb, not by the authors. This sample lists over 500,000 distinct CDR3 sequences; 16% were detected once. The ten biggest clones cover around 13% of the sample.

CDR1 and CDR2, per the germline V gene (reference sequence), are DFQATT and SNEGSKA. From V the trimming removes 6 bases and from J it removes 3 bases, while the gene matches leave 8 bases of the junction unaccounted for. Counted from cysteine to phenylalanine, this CDR3 has 13 amino acids. CDR3 DNA only is kept here, 39 bases in frame from base 1. These sequences were also reported in another study, on T cells in Graves' hyperthyroidism and ophthalmopathy. Drawing on the second study: Graves' hyperthyroidism was defined as stable when no progression to ophthalmopathy occurred over 18 months of follow-up. The hyperthyroidism patients were between 18 and 65 years old and newly diagnosed, with a disease duration of less than 2 months. Exclusion was applied to patients with uncontrolled infections, other autoimmune diseases, pregnancy or lactation. Clinical symptoms, serum thyroxine and TRAb, thyroid ultrasound, and orbital computed tomography formed the basis for the diagnoses. A first-round RT-PCR of the TCR CDR3 used the HTBI primer set with the Qiagen OneStep RT-PCR kit. Most expanded thyroid clonotypes (frequency above 0.001) were also detected in blood, a finding suggesting that blood repertoires may reflect thyroid immune responses. Ophthalmopathy was separated from stable hyperthyroidism by a 13 V-J signature model, with roughly 88% sensitivity and about 81% specificity obtained in cross-validation and 80%/75% obtained in testing. In validation, the model predicted progression to ophthalmopathy with approximately 69% sensitivity and around 72% specificity, a median of 6.5 months before onset. To identify distinguishing TCR V-J signatures, a discovery cohort of 100 or so patients was used, comprising roughly 45 with Graves' ophthalmopathy and some 60 with stable Graves' hyperthyroidism. Prospective prediction of ophthalmopathy was tested in an independent validation cohort of approximately 19 hyperthyroidism patients and 15 to 17 patients who later progressed to ophthalmopathy. For training and testing, the 100 or so patients in the discovery cohort were randomly divided in a 7:3 ratio. Thyroid tissue and blood T-cell repertoires from about six Graves' hyperthyroidism patients were also compared in the study. Following sampling, methimazole starting at 30 mg daily was given to hyperthyroidism patients, and high-dose intravenous methylprednisolone was given to ophthalmopathy patients. Libraries were constructed in a second round of multiplex PCR, after which size selection and purification were carried out. Sequencing of the libraries was done on an Illumina HiSeq2000 using paired-end 100 bp reads. SOAPnuke was used to process the raw data, removing reads that contained adapters or uncalled bases, had a mean Phred below 15, or lacked an exact match to the constant primer or identifier. COPE v1.2.5 was used to merge high-quality paired reads, and clonotypes were defined as unique nucleotide sequences. MiTCR v1.1 was used to align clonotypes to the IMGT TRBV, TRBD and TRBJ reference segments. The analysis included only V-J combinations with a frequency above 0.0001, which together covered approximately 99% of the repertoires. The TCS score was defined as F50 (clonal expansion) divided by E x V (chaos), with BLOSUM62-based TCRdist calculated between CDR3 peptides within each V-J. Welch's t-statistics and random forest reduced roughly 540 V-J features to 13, which were used in a naive Bayes classifier (R e1071). Sample size was not statistically predetermined, and blinding of investigators to group allocation was not performed. The paper reports TCR Vbeta CDR3 sequencing of approximately 130 peripheral blood samples: under 45 ophthalmopathy, around 80 hyperthyroidism and 17 progressor patients.

The sequence derives from a young man with Graves disease. Donor details come from another sample of the same person, matched by shared clones. Sample: peripheral blood mononuclear cells (PBMCs), taken at new diagnosis, from a patient treated with antithyroid drugs. The chain uses TRBV20-1 and TRBJ2-7, with 7 junctional bases fitting TRBD2. This receptor carries the CDR3 CSARRGTSYEQYF. In nucleotide form, the sequence is TGCAGTGCCAGGCGGGGGACGAGCTACGAGCAGTACTTC.